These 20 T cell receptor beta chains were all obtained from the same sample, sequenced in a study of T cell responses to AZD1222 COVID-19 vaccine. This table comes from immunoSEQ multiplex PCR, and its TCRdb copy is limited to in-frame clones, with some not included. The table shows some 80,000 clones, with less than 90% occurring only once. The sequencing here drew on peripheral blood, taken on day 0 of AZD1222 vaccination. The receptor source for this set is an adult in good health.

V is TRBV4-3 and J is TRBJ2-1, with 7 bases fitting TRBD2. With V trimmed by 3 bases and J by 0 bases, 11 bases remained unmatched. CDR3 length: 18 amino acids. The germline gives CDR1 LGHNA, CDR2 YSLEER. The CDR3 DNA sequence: TGCGCCAGCAGCCAGGCCGTGGCGGGAGTGATCTCCTACAATGAGCAGTTCTTC. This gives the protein CASSQAVAGVISYNEQFF.

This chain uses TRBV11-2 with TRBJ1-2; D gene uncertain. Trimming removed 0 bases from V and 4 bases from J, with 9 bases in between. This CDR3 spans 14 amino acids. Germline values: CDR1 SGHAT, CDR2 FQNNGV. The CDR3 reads CASSLDRDLYGYTF. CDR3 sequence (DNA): TGTGCCAGCAGCTTAGACCGCGACCTCTATGGCTACACCTTC.

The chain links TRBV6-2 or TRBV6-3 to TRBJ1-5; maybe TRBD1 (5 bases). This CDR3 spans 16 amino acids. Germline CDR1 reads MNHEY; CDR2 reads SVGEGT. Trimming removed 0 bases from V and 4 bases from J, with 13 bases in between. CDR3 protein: CASSYSGGARNQPQHF. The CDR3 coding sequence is TGTGCCAGCAGTTACTCTGGGGGAGCCCGGAATCAGCCCCAGCATTTT.

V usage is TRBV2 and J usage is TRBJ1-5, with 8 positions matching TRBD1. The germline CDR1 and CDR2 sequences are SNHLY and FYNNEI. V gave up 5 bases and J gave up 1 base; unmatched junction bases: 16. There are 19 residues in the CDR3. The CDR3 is CASSRTDRGRPGSNQPQHF. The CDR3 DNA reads TGTGCCAGCAGTCGAACTGACAGGGGACGCCCCGGGAGCAATCAGCCCCAGCATTTT.

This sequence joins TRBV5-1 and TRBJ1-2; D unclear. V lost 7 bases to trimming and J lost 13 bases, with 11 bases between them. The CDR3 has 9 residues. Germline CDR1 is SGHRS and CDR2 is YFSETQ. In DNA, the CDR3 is TGCGCCAGCCCCTCCCCCAGCACCTTC. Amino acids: CASPSPSTF.

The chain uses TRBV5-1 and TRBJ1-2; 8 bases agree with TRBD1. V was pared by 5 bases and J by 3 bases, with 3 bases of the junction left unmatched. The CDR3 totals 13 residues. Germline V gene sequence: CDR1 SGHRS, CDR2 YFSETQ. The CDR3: CASSQTGDYGYTF. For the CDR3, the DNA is TGCGCCAGCAGTCAGACAGGGGACTATGGCTACACCTTC.

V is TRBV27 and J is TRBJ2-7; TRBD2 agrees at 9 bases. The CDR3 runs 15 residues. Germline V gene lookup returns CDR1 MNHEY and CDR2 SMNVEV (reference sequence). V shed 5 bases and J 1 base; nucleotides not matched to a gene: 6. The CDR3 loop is CASSLGSGRSYEQYF. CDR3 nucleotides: TGTGCCAGCAGTCTGGGAAGCGGGAGGTCCTACGAGCAGTACTTC.

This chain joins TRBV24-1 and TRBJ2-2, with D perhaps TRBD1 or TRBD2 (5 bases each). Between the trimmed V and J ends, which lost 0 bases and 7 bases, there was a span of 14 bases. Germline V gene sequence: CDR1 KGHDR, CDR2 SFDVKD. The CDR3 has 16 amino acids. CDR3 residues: CATSDLQRGVDGELFF. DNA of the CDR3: TGTGCCACCAGTGATTTGCAGAGAGGGGTCGACGGGGAGCTGTTTTTT.

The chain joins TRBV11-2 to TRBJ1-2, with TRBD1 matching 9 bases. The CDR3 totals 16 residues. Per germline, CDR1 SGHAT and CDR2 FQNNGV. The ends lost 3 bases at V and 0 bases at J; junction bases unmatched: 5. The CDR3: CASSFRGDRANYGYTF. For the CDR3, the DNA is TGTGCCAGCAGCTTTAGGGGGGACAGGGCTAACTATGGCTACACCTTC.

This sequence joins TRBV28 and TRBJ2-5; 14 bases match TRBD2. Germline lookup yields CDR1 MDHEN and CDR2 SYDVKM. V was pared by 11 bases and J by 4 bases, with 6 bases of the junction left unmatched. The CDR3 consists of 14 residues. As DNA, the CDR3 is TGTGCCGGCAAGACTAGCGGGAGGGGAGAGACCCAGTACTTC. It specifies CAGKTSGRGETQYF.

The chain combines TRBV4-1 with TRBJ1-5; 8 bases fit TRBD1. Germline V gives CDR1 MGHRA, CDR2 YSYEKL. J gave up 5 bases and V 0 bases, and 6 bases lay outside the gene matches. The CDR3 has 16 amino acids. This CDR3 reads CASSQDPGGADQPQHF. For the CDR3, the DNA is TGCGCCAGCAGCCAAGATCCAGGGGGCGCGGATCAGCCCCAGCATTTT.

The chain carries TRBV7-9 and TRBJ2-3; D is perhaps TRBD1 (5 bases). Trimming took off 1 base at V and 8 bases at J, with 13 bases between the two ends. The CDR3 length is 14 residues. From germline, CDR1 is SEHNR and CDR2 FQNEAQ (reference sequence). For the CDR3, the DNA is TGTGCCAGCAGCTTAGTACAGGCCGTTGGTACGCAGTATTTT. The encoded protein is CASSLVQAVGTQYF.

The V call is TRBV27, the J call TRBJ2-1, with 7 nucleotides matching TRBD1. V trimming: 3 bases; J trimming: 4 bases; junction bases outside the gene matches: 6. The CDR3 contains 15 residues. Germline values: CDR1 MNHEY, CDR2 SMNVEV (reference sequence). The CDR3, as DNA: TGTGCCAGCAGTTTGGACAGGCTCTCTTACAATGAGCAGTTCTTC. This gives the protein CASSLDRLSYNEQFF.

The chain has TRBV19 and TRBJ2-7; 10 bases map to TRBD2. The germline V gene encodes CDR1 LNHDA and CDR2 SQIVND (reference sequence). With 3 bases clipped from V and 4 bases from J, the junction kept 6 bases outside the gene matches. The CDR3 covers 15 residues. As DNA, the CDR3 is TGTGCCAGTAGTATCGACCTAGCGGGAGTATACGAGCAGTACTTC. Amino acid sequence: CASSIDLAGVYEQYF.

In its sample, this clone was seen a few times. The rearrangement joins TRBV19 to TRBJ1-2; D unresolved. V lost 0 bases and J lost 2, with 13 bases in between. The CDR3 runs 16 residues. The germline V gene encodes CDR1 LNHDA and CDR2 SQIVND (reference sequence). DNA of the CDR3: TGTGCCAGTAGTATAGATCCAGGACGGAGAAACTATGGCTACACCTTC. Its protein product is CASSIDPGRRNYGYTF.

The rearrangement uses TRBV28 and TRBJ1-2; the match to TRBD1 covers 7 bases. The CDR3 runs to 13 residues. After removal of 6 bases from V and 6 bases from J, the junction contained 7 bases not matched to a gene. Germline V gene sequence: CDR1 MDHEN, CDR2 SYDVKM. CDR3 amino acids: CASSAGGRNGYTF. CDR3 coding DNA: TGTGCCAGCAGCGCAGGGGGGAGGAATGGCTACACCTTC.

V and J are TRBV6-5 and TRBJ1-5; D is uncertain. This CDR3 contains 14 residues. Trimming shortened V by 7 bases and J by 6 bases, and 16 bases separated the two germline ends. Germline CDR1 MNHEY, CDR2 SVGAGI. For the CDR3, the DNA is TGTGCCAGCATGAAGGCTGGGGTTGGTCAGCCCCAGCATTTT. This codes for CASMKAGVGQPQHF.

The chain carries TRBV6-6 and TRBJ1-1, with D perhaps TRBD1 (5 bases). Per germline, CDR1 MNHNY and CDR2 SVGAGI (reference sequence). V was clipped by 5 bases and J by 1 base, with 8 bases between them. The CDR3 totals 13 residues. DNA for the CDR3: TGTGCCAGCAGTAGTACAGGGAACACTGAAGCTTTCTTT. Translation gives CASSSTGNTEAFF.

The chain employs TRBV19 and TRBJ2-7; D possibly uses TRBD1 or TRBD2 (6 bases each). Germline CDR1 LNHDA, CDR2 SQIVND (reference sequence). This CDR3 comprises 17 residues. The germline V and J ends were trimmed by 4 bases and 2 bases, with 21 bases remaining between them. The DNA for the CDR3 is TGTGCCAGTAGTAAGTCGTTAGGGGGGATGGGAACCTACGAGCAGTACTTC. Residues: CASSKSLGGMGTYEQYF.

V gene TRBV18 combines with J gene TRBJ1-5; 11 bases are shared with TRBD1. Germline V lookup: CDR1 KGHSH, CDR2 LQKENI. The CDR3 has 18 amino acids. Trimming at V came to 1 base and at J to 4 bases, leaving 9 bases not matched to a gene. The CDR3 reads CASSPLVGQGAINQPQHF. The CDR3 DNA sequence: TGTGCCAGCTCACCACTGGTAGGACAGGGGGCGATAAATCAGCCCCAGCATTTT.